The present T cell receptor (beta chain) was sequenced within a study of blood T cell repertoires in COVID-19. Sequencing was performed with immunoSEQ multiplex PCR; in TCRdb, only in-frame clones are kept and a portion is missing. Counted here are about 210,000 clones, 75% to 85% occurring once; the ten biggest clones make up about 9%. The V end lost 2 bases, the J end lost 8 bases, and 9 bases lay between the germline ends. In germline, CDR1 is SGHTA, CDR2 FQGTGA. This CDR3 contains 12 residues. This TCR was recovered from a man aged 35 to 55 who had recovered from COVID-19. Sequencing was done on a sample of PBMCs or T cells enriched from blood (not recorded which). This chain connects TRBV7-3 to TRBJ1-1, with a possible D match to TRBD1 (6 bases). The CDR3 DNA follows: TGTGCCAGCAGCTTAGGGCAGGGGGAAGCTTTCTTT. This codes for CASSLGQGEAFF.